Listed here are 16 T cell receptor beta chains from one sample, sequenced in a study of cytomegalovirus exposure and HLA in healthy donors. The PCR ran on 60 Vbeta and 13 Jbeta primers. The table came from immunoSEQ multiplex PCR; TCRdb's copy has only in-frame clones and leaves some out. This sample has 200,000 to 250,000 clones, with just over 75% found just once. Sequenced input: PBMCs. Receptors were obtained from a man between 18 and 35 years old in good health and CMV-seronegative.

The chain has TRBV10-1 and TRBJ2-1; TRBD2 matches 13 bases. Germline V gene data show CDR1 as WNHNN and CDR2 as SYGVQD (reference sequence). V lost 1 base to trimming and J lost 7 bases; unmatched junction nucleotides: 1. The CDR3 has 15 residues. The CDR3 sequence is CASSELTSGGNEQFF. For the CDR3, the DNA is TGCGCCAGCAGTGAGTTGACTAGCGGGGGGAATGAGCAGTTCTTC.

The V call is TRBV7-9, the J call TRBJ2-7, with 11 nucleotides matching TRBD2. After removal of 4 bases from V and 4 bases from J, the junction contained 3 bases not matched to a gene. This CDR3 is built from 14 residues. Germline-derived CDR1 and CDR2 are SEHNR and FQNEAQ (reference sequence). CDR3 sequence reads: CASSSRTSGYEQYF. The CDR3 DNA is TGTGCCAGCAGCTCAAGGACTAGCGGGTACGAGCAGTACTTC.

V and J are TRBV19 and TRBJ2-5, with 7 bases aligning to TRBD1. Germline V gene lookup returns CDR1 LNHDA and CDR2 SQIVND (reference sequence). V dropped 5 bases and J dropped 5; count of bases not matched to a gene: 14. This CDR3 comprises 16 residues. CDR3 residues: CASSAITGVLGETQYF. CDR3 DNA sequence: TGTGCCAGTAGTGCAATCACAGGGGTCTTAGGGGAGACCCAGTACTTC.

The V gene is TRBV9, the J gene TRBJ1-6; tentatively, D is TRBD1 (5 bases). CDR1 is SGDLS and CDR2 is YYNGEE in the germline V gene. The CDR3 length is 17 residues. Trimming took off 3 bases at V and 0 bases at J, with 13 bases between the two ends. Here the CDR3 reads CASSEGASSSYNSPLHF. CDR3 DNA sequence: TGTGCCAGCAGCGAAGGGGCTTCTAGCTCCTATAATTCACCCCTCCACTTT.

The J gene is TRBJ1-5, the V gene TRBV7-2, with D perhaps TRBD1 (6 bases). Germline assignment: CDR1 SGHTA and CDR2 FQGNSA. V was shortened by 6 bases and J by 2 bases, with 11 bases between the two germline ends. CDR3 length: 14 amino acids. Here the CDR3 DNA reads TGTGCCAGCAGTCTACAGGGCGGCAATCAGCCCCAGCATTTT. Its protein is CASSLQGGNQPQHF.

This chain connects TRBV5-1 to TRBJ1-1, with TRBD1 matching 8 bases. The CDR3 loop spans 13 amino acids. V dropped 5 bases and J dropped 5; count of bases not matched to a gene: 5. Germline lookup yields CDR1 SGHRS and CDR2 YFSETQ. This chain's CDR3 is CASRNQGATEAFF. CDR3 bases: TGCGCCAGCAGGAACCAGGGGGCGACTGAAGCTTTCTTT.

The chain recombines TRBV7-3 with TRBJ2-2; D gene uncertain. The ends were cut back, 3 bases at V and 6 bases at J, with 11 bases in the middle. Germline CDR1 SGHTA, CDR2 FQGTGA. CDR3 size: 14 residues. The CDR3 region has the DNA TGTGCCAGCAGCTTGATGGCTTCCGCCGGGGAGCTGTTTTTT. It is translated as CASSLMASAGELFF.

This clone has just a few counts. The rearrangement joins TRBV29-1 to TRBJ1-1; TRBD1 might be the D (5 bases). V was clipped by 6 bases and J by 0 bases, with 11 bases between them. The CDR3 length is 13 residues. Germline V gene sequence: CDR1 SQVTM, CDR2 ANQGSEA. The CDR3 sequence: CSVVTVMNTEAFF. The CDR3 DNA reads TGCAGCGTGGTGACAGTGATGAACACTGAAGCTTTCTTT. The whole variable domain, remainder taken from reference TRBV29-1 and TRBJ1-1, is SAVISQKPSRDICQRGTSLTIQCQVDSQVTMMFWYRQQPGQSLTLIATANQGSEATYESGFVIDKFPISRPNLTFSTLTVSNMSPEDSSIYLCSVVTVMNTEAFFGQGTRLTVV.

This clone was found once. This chain joins TRBV7-3 and TRBJ1-1; TRBD1 matches at 7 bases. CDR1 is SGHTA, CDR2 FQGTGA, per germline. This CDR3 comprises 14 residues. V was clipped by 3 bases and J by 3 bases; unmatched bases: 4. CDR3 amino acids: CASSFEGGYTEAFF. CDR3 in DNA: TGTGCCAGCAGCTTTGAAGGGGGCTACACTGAAGCTTTCTTT. The full variable domain, rest sourced from reference TRBV7-3 and TRBJ1-1, is GAGVSQTPSNKVTEKGKYVELRCDPISGHTALYWYRQSLGQGPEFLIYFQGTGAADDSGLPNDRFFAVRPEGSVSTLKIQRTERGDSAVYLCASSFEGGYTEAFFGQGTRLTVV.

The rearrangement uses TRBV27 and TRBJ1-2; D perhaps matches TRBD1 (5 bases). The CDR3 is 16 residues long. With 6 bases removed from V and 8 bases from J, the gap between germline ends came to 25 bases. The germline V gene encodes CDR1 MNHEY and CDR2 SMNVEV (reference sequence). The CDR3 sequence is CASRTLGTPGSRGYTF. In nucleotides, the CDR3 is TGTGCCAGCAGGACTCTCGGGACTCCGGGGTCTAGGGGCTACACCTTC.

V is TRBV30 and J is TRBJ1-3; TRBD1 is a possible D gene (5 bases). This CDR3 is built from 13 residues. Germline V lookup: CDR1 GTSNPN, CDR2 SVGIG (reference sequence). The V end was cut by 3 bases, the J end by 4 bases, with 10 bases between. Written as DNA, the CDR3 is TGTGCCTGGAGACCAAAGGGGGGAAACACCATATATTTT. Translation gives CAWRPKGGNTIYF.

The chain has TRBV15 and TRBJ2-7; TRBD2 matches at 9 bases. CDR1 is LNHNV and CDR2 is YYDKDF in the germline V gene (reference sequence). The CDR3 has 18 amino acids. The V segment lost 5 bases and the J segment 6 bases; nucleotides outside the gene matches: 20. The CDR3 coding sequence is TGTGCCACCAGCCCAGGGTTTACCGGCGGTAGCGGGAGACTCGAGCAGTACTTC. Protein: CATSPGFTGGSGRLEQYF.

The V call is TRBV4-1, the J call TRBJ2-5, with D uncertain. This CDR3 has 13 residues. Per the germline V gene, CDR1 is MGHRA and CDR2 is YSYEKL. V lost 2 bases and J 5 bases, leaving 9 bases between the germline ends. The CDR3 here is CASSQLRSETQYF. DNA of the CDR3: TGCGCCAGCAGCCAACTCCGTTCCGAGACCCAGTACTTC.

As for this clone: Distinct nucleotide sequences in the sample also encode this CDR3. The chain is built from TRBV18 and TRBJ1-2, with 9 bases lining up with TRBD1. J was trimmed by 5 bases and V by 3 bases; bases with no gene match: 1. Germline loops: CDR1 KGHSH, CDR2 LQKENI. CDR3 length: 13 residues. This CDR3 is CASSPDRGYGYTF. The CDR3 DNA reads TGTGCCAGCTCACCTGACAGGGGGTATGGCTACACCTTC. Supplemented by reference TRBV18 and TRBJ1-2, the full variable domain reads NAGVMQNPRHLVRRRGQEARLRCSPMKGHSHVYWYRQLPEEGLKFMVYLQKENIIDESGMPKERFSAEFPKEGPSILRIQQVVRGDSAAYFCASSPDRGYGYTFGSGTRLTVV.

The chain carries TRBV5-1 and TRBJ2-7, with 10 bases aligning to TRBD1. With V trimmed by 4 bases and J by 0 bases, 1 base remained unmatched. This CDR3 comprises 14 residues. CDR1 SGHRS and CDR2 YFSETQ come from the germline V gene. In nucleotides, the CDR3 is TGCGCCAGCAGCGGGACAGGGGTCTCCTACGAGCAGTACTTC. Translation gives CASSGTGVSYEQYF. Using reference TRBV5-1 and TRBJ2-7 for the parts outside the CDR3, the full variable domain is KAGVTQTPRYLIKTRGQQVTLSCSPISGHRSVSWYQQTPGQGLQFLFEYFSETQRNKGNFPGRFSGRQFSNSRSEMNVSTLELGDSALYLCASSGTGVSYEQYFGPGTRLTVT.

In its sample, this clone was seen a few times. This sequence joins TRBV6-1 and TRBJ1-2, with D uncertain. Germline V gene data show CDR1 as MNHNS and CDR2 as SASEGT. This CDR3 has 15 residues. V was trimmed by 7 bases and J by 0 bases, leaving 15 bases between them. DNA of the CDR3: TGTGCCAGCAAGTATAGGGAGCGAGCTAACTATGGCTACACCTTC. The encoded protein is CASKYRERANYGYTF.